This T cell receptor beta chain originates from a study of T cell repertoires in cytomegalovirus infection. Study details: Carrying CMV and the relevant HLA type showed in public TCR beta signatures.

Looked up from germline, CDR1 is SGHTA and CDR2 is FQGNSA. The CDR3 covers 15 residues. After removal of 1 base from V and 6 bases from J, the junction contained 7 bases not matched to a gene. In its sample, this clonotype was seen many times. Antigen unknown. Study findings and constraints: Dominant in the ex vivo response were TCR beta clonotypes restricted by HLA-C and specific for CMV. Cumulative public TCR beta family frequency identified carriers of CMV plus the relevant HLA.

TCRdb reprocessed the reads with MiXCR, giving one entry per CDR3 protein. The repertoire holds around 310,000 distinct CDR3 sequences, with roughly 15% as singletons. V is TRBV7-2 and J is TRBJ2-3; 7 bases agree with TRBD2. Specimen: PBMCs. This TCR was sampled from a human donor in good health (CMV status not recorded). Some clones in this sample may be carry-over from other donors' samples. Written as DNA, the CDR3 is TGTGCCAGCAGCTTAGGGTTGCGGGGAGGGGATACGCAGTATTTT. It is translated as CASSLGLRGGDTQYF.